This TCR beta chain originates from a study of shared T cell receptors in the human thymus. Sequenced by immunoSEQ multiplex PCR; TCRdb stores in-frame clones only, minus some. The sample lists over 650,000 clones, about 87% occurring once. Germline V CDR1 and CDR2: MDHEN, SYDVKM. CDR3 length: 15 residues. Losses at the gene ends were 8 bases for V and 3 bases for J; bases not matched to a gene: 10. The sample also formed part of further work on human thymus T cells.

This sequence was found in a boy in the first two years of life with a congenital heart defect. This sequence joins TRBV28 and TRBJ2-7; 10 bases agree with TRBD2. Sample: thymocytes. The CDR3 region has the DNA TGTGCCAGCCTTAAAACTAGCGGGGAGGACTACGAGCAGTACTTC. It is translated as CASLKTSGEDYEQYF.